This T cell receptor (beta chain) was identified in a study of T cell responses to AZD1222 COVID-19 vaccine. Study-wide results and limits: Increased Spike-specific TCR breadth and depth were observed after two AZD1222 doses. Scientists sampled the repertoires only once the peak T cell response had passed. Unmutated variant regions reportedly attract nearly half of all spike-specific TCRs. In a largely white British group with more females than males, clonal diversity was possibly underestimated.

Method: immunoSEQ multiplex PCR; TCRdb's copy keeps in-frame clones and lacks some. The sample includes about 130,000 clones, nearly 90% of them seen just once. Points on this clone: What it recognizes is unknown.

Germline CDR1 reads MGHRA; CDR2 reads YSYEKL. The CDR3 runs to 15 residues. J gave up 9 bases and V 3 bases, and 10 bases lay outside the gene matches. This rearrangement joins TRBV4-1 to TRBJ2-1; 8 positions agree with TRBD2. The sample here was peripheral blood, taken 28 days after the second AZD1222 dose. The receptor was isolated from an adult who received the AZD1222 COVID-19 vaccine. The CDR3 protein is CASSQPGTRRGEQFF. CDR3 DNA: TGCGCCAGCAGCCAGCCCGGGACTAGGCGGGGTGAGCAGTTCTTC.